The clone carrying this TCR beta chain came up a few times. Its antigen is unknown. Every immunoSEQ plate was one replicate of a subset's evenly spread DNA. Here immunoSEQ multiplex PCR was the method, and the copy in TCRdb shows in-frame clones only, minus some. The data contain around 700,000 clones, approximately 79% of them seen just once; the ten biggest clones take up about 2%. Trimming stripped 4 bases from V and 5 bases from J, with 17 bases between. CDR1 is MDHEN, CDR2 SYDVKM, per germline. CDR3 size: 15 residues. Those who donated were healthy HIV-negative adults, with no recent acute infections or vaccinations reported. This sample stems from a study of shared clonotypes between healthy human individuals. Study observations and caveats: Non-shared clonotypes displayed generation probabilities falling below those of clonotypes present in all four donors.

The sample taken for sequencing was memory CD4+ T cells sorted from blood. Described subset: CD45RA-negative fraction. J is TRBJ1-2 and V is TRBV28; no firm D call. This clonotype originated in a woman aged 25 to 39 in good health. In DNA form, the CDR3 reads TGTGCCAGCAGTTCCCAATCGAAGGACCCATATGGCTACACCTTC. This gives the protein CASSSQSKDPYGYTF.